These 26 T cell receptor beta chains originate from one sample sequenced in a study of vaccination effects on CD4 cells after COVID-19 (dated by TCRdb to 2022 to 2024). Libraries were made using the immunoSEQ multiplex PCR assay. TCRdb obtained this table from immuneACCESS and retained in-frame rearrangements with V and J assigned. These tables miss some clones; where compared with another copy, unresolved V genes account for less than half of the shortfall, and the remainder is unexplained. The sample table shows around 81,000 clones, and 77% are seen once. The top ten clonotypes cover more than 1% of the sample. In the ViraFEST assay, PBMC were stimulated with viral peptide pools, and antigen-specific CD4+ T cell clonotypes were then identified by expansion using TCR sequencing. After roughly 11 days of culture, CD4+ T cells were isolated with the EasySep CD4+ T cell isolation kit. Each participant got two doses of an mRNA SARS-CoV-2 vaccine, either BNT162b2 or mRNA-1273.

For these TCRs, the target antigens are not known. The starting material was CD4+ T cells from PBMCs cultured with HCoV-OC43 spike peptides, obtained after COVID-19 vaccination. In the paper's terms, the cell subset or site label means: HCoV-OC43 spike overlapping peptide pool stimulation. The receptors derive from a human donor who received a COVID-19 vaccine.

The chain is built from TRBV7-2 and TRBJ2-3; TRBD1 aligns across 9 bases. Germline V CDR1 and CDR2: SGHTA, FQGNSA. The CDR3 contains 15 residues. Germline trimming cut 5 bases from V and 5 bases from J; bases unmatched to any gene: 8. CDR3 bases: TGTGCCAGCAGCCCGTCGGGACAGGGCGTAGATACGCAGTATTTT. It specifies CASSPSGQGVDTQYF.

This chain links TRBV7-2 with TRBJ2-2, with 8 bases identical to TRBD1. This CDR3 is 15 amino acids long. V lost 6 bases and J lost 2; bases outside the gene matches: 5. Germline V gene data show CDR1 as SGHTA and CDR2 as FQGNSA. CDR3 in amino acids: CASRKTGDNTGELFF. In DNA, the CDR3 is TGTGCCAGCAGAAAGACAGGGGACAACACCGGGGAGCTGTTTTTT. Looking up the rest from reference TRBV7-2 and TRBJ2-2 gives the full variable domain: GAGVSQSPSNKVTEKGKDVELRCDPISGHTALYWYRQSLGQGLEFLIYFQGNSAPDKSGLPSDRFSAERTGGSVSTLTIQRTQQEDSAVYLCASRKTGDNTGELFFGEGSRLTVL.

This clone has just one count. The chain recombines TRBV6-5 with TRBJ2-4; D unresolved. Germline V gives CDR1 MNHEY, CDR2 SVGAGI. V was cut by 6 bases and J by 1 base, with 13 bases left in between. The CDR3 contains 15 residues. CDR3 nucleotides: TGTGCCAGCAGACCCGGATCTCGGGCCAAAAACATTCAGTACTTC. This translates into CASRPGSRAKNIQYF.

The CDR3 sequence is CASSPRGTGPGELFF. In DNA form, the CDR3 reads TGTGCCAGCAGCCCTCGAGGGACAGGGCCCGGGGAGCTGTTTTTT. The chain uses TRBV9 and TRBJ2-2; 9 bases are shared with TRBD1. The V and J ends lost 4 bases and 6 bases, in that order; junction bases with no gene match: 7. Germline loops: CDR1 SGDLS, CDR2 YYNGEE. This CDR3 comprises 15 residues. The full variable domain, its missing parts supplied by reference TRBV9 and TRBJ2-2, is DSGVTQTPKHLITATGQRVTLRCSPRSGDLSVYWYQQSLDQGLQFLIQYYNGEERAKGNILERFSAQQFPDLHSELNLSSLELGDSALYFCASSPRGTGPGELFFGEGSRLTVL.

The chain couples TRBV24-1 to TRBJ2-5; 10 nucleotides line up with TRBD1. The junction had 4 bases not matched to a gene; V was cut back by 7 bases and J by 0 bases. The CDR3 has 15 residues. Germline V gives CDR1 KGHDR, CDR2 SFDVKD. CDR3 protein: CATRGQGTYQETQYF. The CDR3, as DNA: TGTGCCACCAGGGGACAGGGGACGTACCAAGAGACCCAGTACTTC.

The chain has TRBV24-1 and TRBJ2-3; D ambiguous. Trimming removed 3 bases from V and 5 bases from J, with 14 bases in between. Looked up from germline, CDR1 is KGHDR and CDR2 is SFDVKD. The CDR3 consists of 15 residues. CDR3: CATSDPSSPKDTQYF. The DNA of the CDR3 is TGTGCCACCAGTGATCCGTCTAGTCCCAAAGATACGCAGTATTTT.

This chain joins TRBV6-4 and TRBJ2-2; TRBD2 might be the D (5 bases). Germline assignment: CDR1 MRHNA and CDR2 SNTAGT. This CDR3 is built from 14 residues. The V and J ends lost 7 bases and 1 base respectively, with 10 bases between them. The CDR3 region is CASTTNVNTGELFF. CDR3 nucleotides: TGTGCCAGCACGACTAACGTGAACACCGGGGAGCTGTTTTTT.

The chain recombines TRBV5-1 with TRBJ2-5; D unresolved. The CDR3 totals 11 residues. Germline V gene lookup returns CDR1 SGHRS and CDR2 YFSETQ. Trimming removed 0 bases at V and 4 bases at J, with 1 base between. The CDR3, as DNA: TGCGCCAGCAGCTTGGCAGAGACCCAGTACTTC. Its protein is CASSLAETQYF.

J is TRBJ2-7 and V is TRBV6-4; possibly TRBD1 or TRBD2 for D (5 bases each). V dropped 3 bases and J dropped 0 bases, with 9 bases sitting between them. The CDR3 spans 14 residues. Looked up from germline, CDR1 is MRHNA and CDR2 is SNTAGT. CDR3 bases: TGTGCCAGCAGTGAATGGGACGGCTCCTACGAGCAGTACGTC. Amino acid sequence: CASSEWDGSYEQYV.

The CDR3 nucleotides are TGTGCCACCAGCAGAGATGTCAGGGCGACAGGGCAAAACATTCAGTACTTC. It is translated as CATSRDVRATGQNIQYF. The V gene is TRBV15, the J gene TRBJ2-4; the match to TRBD1 covers 7 bases. The germline gives CDR1 LNHNV, CDR2 YYDKDF (reference sequence). With V trimmed by 0 bases and J by 5 bases, 10 bases remained unmatched. This CDR3 has 17 amino acids.

This rearrangement joins TRBV6-5 to TRBJ1-6, with D uncertain. From germline, CDR1 is MNHEY and CDR2 SVGAGI. The CDR3 runs to 16 residues. Deletions cut 2 bases from V and 6 bases from J, with 14 bases between. The CDR3 spells CASSYGLGKRNSPLHF. The CDR3 nucleotides are TGTGCCAGCAGTTACGGACTGGGGAAACGTAATTCACCCCTCCACTTT.

V gene TRBV7-3 combines with J gene TRBJ2-3, with D maybe TRBD2 (5 bases). Trimming left V 0 bases short and J 4 bases short, with 11 bases between. This CDR3 spans 15 amino acids. CDR1 SGHTA and CDR2 FQGTGA come from the germline V gene. In nucleotides, the CDR3 is TGTGCCAGCAGCTTAACCCCGGGATTGGCAGATACGCAGTATTTT. Translated: CASSLTPGLADTQYF.

This clone was recorded a few times. The chain joins TRBV6-5 to TRBJ2-7, with 8 bases identical to TRBD1. The CDR3 loop spans 15 amino acids. The V gene's germline CDR1 is MNHEY and CDR2 SVGAGI. Trimming at V came to 0 bases and at J to 6 bases, leaving 7 bases not matched to a gene. The CDR3 here is CASSYSGRGLAEQYV. The CDR3 DNA sequence: TGTGCCAGCAGTTACTCGGGCAGGGGGCTGGCCGAGCAGTACGTC.

This sequence joins TRBV3-1 (or the pseudogene TRBV3-2) and TRBJ1-1; tentatively, D is TRBD1 (6 bases). CDR1 is LGHDT and CDR2 is YNNKEL in the germline V gene (reference sequence). This CDR3 has 14 residues. Trimming removed 0 bases from V and 10 bases from J, with 15 bases in between. CDR3 DNA sequence: TGTGCCAGCAGCCAAGATCTCCGGGGGGCGGCAGCTTTCTTT. Its translation is CASSQDLRGAAAFF.

The chain employs TRBV18 and TRBJ1-1, with no clear D. There are 14 residues in the CDR3. Looked up from germline, CDR1 is KGHSH and CDR2 is LQKENI. Deletions cut 1 base from V and 1 base from J, with 7 bases between. This CDR3 is CASSPLGGNTEAFF. The DNA of the CDR3 is TGTGCCAGCTCACCACTCGGCGGGAACACTGAAGCTTTCTTT.

The CDR3 DNA is TGTGCCAGCAGCCGTCCACCGGGACAGGGAATAGCCGGGGAGCTGTTTTTT. It codes for CASSRPPGQGIAGELFF. The rearrangement joins TRBV3-1 (or the pseudogene TRBV3-2) to TRBJ2-2, with 9 positions matching TRBD1. V shed 4 bases and J 6 bases; nucleotides not matched to a gene: 12. The CDR3 has 17 residues. Germline CDR1 LGHDT, CDR2 YNNKEL (reference sequence).

Turning to this clone: In the same sample, other DNA sequences code for this CDR3. This chain links TRBV7-6 with TRBJ1-1, with 7 bases fitting TRBD1. The CDR3 is made up of 13 amino acids. The trim removed 5 bases at V and 3 bases at J, leaving 3 bases unmatched. Germline values: CDR1 SGHVS, CDR2 FNYEAQ. As DNA, the CDR3 is TGTGCCAGCAGCCTTACAGGGGACACTGAAGCTTTCTTT. It codes for CASSLTGDTEAFF.

This clone was observed a few times. The chain is built from TRBV19 and TRBJ1-2; the D is unclear. Germline values: CDR1 LNHDA, CDR2 SQIVND (reference sequence). CDR3 length: 14 amino acids. V lost 5 bases and J lost 8, with 18 bases in between. CDR3 DNA sequence: TGTGCCAGTAGTCCCGGGCTGGACGGTTGGGGCTACACCTTC. It yields the protein CASSPGLDGWGYTF.

This chain joins TRBV11-2 and TRBJ2-3; either TRBD1 or TRBD2 may supply D (5 bases each). Per the germline V gene, CDR1 is SGHAT and CDR2 is FQNNGV. The CDR3 is made up of 15 amino acids. V was shortened by 1 base and J by 4 bases, with 12 bases between the two germline ends. The CDR3 DNA follows: TGTGCCAGCAGCTTAGGGGGGTCTTGGGCAGATACGCAGTATTTT. Its protein is CASSLGGSWADTQYF.

The chain has TRBV5-1 and TRBJ2-1; TRBD2 aligns across 14 bases. The ends lost 4 bases at V and 4 bases at J; junction bases unmatched: 13. Germline CDR1 and CDR2: SGHRS and YFSETQ. This CDR3 has 19 amino acids. The CDR3 region is CASSNLGTSGGVRYNEQFF. CDR3 DNA: TGCGCCAGCAGCAATCTCGGGACTAGCGGGGGAGTCCGATACAATGAGCAGTTCTTC.

A note on this clone: An end of the junction differs from the germline gene, which may be a read error. The chain links TRBV20-1 to TRBJ1-4; 7 positions agree with TRBD1. The CDR3 consists of 11 residues. Germline V gene sequence: CDR1 DFQATT, CDR2 SNEGSKA (reference sequence). CDR3 nucleotide sequence: TGCAGTGGCCCGACGTCCGGGACAGCGGTGTTT. It encodes CSGPTSGTAVF.

V is TRBV7-9 and J is TRBJ1-1; D unclear. This CDR3 has 16 amino acids. Between the trimmed V and J ends, which lost 5 bases and 0 bases, there was a span of 16 bases. CDR1 is SEHNR and CDR2 is FQNEAQ in the germline V gene (reference sequence). The CDR3 DNA reads TGTGCCAGCAGCGAACGGCGCGGACGGATGAACACTGAAGCTTTCTTT. Translating it yields CASSERRGRMNTEAFF.

The chain links TRBV5-1 to TRBJ2-5, with D uncertain. Germline V gene sequence: CDR1 SGHRS, CDR2 YFSETQ. The V end was cut by 4 bases, the J end by 3 bases, with 16 bases between. The CDR3 extends over 15 amino acids. The CDR3 loop is CASSAVIDPKETQYF. CDR3 DNA: TGCGCCAGCAGCGCCGTTATCGACCCTAAAGAGACCCAGTACTTC. Full variable domain (rest looked up from reference TRBV5-1 and TRBJ2-5): KAGVTQTPRYLIKTRGQQVTLSCSPISGHRSVSWYQQTPGQGLQFLFEYFSETQRNKGNFPGRFSGRQFSNSRSEMNVSTLELGDSALYLCASSAVIDPKETQYFGPGTRLLVL.

This clone has just a few counts. This chain uses TRBV7-2 with TRBJ2-1; D gene ambiguous. CDR3 size: 11 residues. In germline, CDR1 is SGHTA, CDR2 FQGNSA. Trimming removed 3 bases from V and 7 bases from J, with 4 bases in between. The CDR3 sequence: CASSFLNEQFF. In DNA, the CDR3 is TGTGCCAGCAGCTTTTTGAATGAGCAGTTCTTC.

This chain joins TRBV6-5 and TRBJ2-7; the match to TRBD1 covers 9 bases. Germline CDR1 and CDR2: MNHEY and SVGAGI. Germline trimming cut 5 bases from V and 4 bases from J; bases unmatched to any gene: 3. The CDR3 sequence is 13 residues long. CDR3 nucleotides: TGTGCCAGCAGTACGGACAGGGGTTACGAGCAGTACGTC. Protein: CASSTDRGYEQYV.

V and J are TRBV6-5 and TRBJ2-7; 12 nucleotides align to TRBD2. Germline V gene lookup returns CDR1 MNHEY and CDR2 SVGAGI. CDR3 length: 14 amino acids. With V trimmed by 6 bases and J by 5 bases, 5 bases remained unmatched. The CDR3 spells CASRLAGGFDEQYV. CDR3 DNA sequence: TGTGCCAGCAGACTAGCGGGGGGTTTCGACGAGCAGTACGTC.